Listed below are T cell receptor beta chains from one sample, sequenced in a study of OX40 agonist ivuxolimab in advanced cancers. The repertoire was sequenced with immunoSEQ multiplex PCR; TCRdb's copy has only in-frame clones and lacks some. The repertoire consists of some 130,000 clones, with around 91% occurring once and the leading ten covering 0.55%. The material was CD4+ or CD8+ T cells sorted from blood, obtained in a trial of the OX40 agonist ivuxolimab. All receptors derive from an adult with an advanced solid tumor such as melanoma, head and neck, liver or kidney cancer. CDR3s include the opening cysteine and the closing phenylalanine or tryptophan.

len: 13; j_gene: TRBJ2-5; v_gene: TRBV10-2; CDR3aa: CASSPGGQETQYF
len: 14; j_gene: TRBJ1-2; v_gene: TRBV11-2; CDR3aa: CASSPVVRGPGYTF
len: 14; j_gene: TRBJ2-4; v_gene: TRBV7-3; CDR3aa: CASRSGRGSNIQYF
len: 17; j_gene: TRBJ2-1; v_gene: TRBV28; CDR3aa: CASTGDSVRGSYNEQFF
len: 14; j_gene: TRBJ2-3; v_gene: TRBV11-3; CDR3aa: CASSSRRGADTQYF
len: 14; j_gene: TRBJ2-5; v_gene: TRBV7-2; CDR3aa: CASSFQKGSETQYF
len: 15; j_gene: TRBJ2-1; v_gene: TRBV7-8; CDR3aa: CASKSFGVEYNEQFF
len: 16; j_gene: TRBJ1-4; v_gene: TRBV19; CDR3aa: CASRRQPGGVAEKLFF
len: 15; j_gene: TRBJ1-2; v_gene: TRBV7-8; CDR3aa: CASSLGMSANYGYTF
len: 12; j_gene: TRBJ2-5; v_gene: TRBV7-9; CDR3aa: CASSLVAETQYF
len: 13; j_gene: TRBJ1-4; v_gene: TRBV10-3; CDR3aa: CAISGGPNEKLFF
len: 15; j_gene: TRBJ1-6; v_gene: TRBV7-2; CDR3aa: CASSSQGLINSPLHF
len: 16; j_gene: TRBJ2-1; v_gene: TRBV7-2; CDR3aa: CASSLAPVFQANEQFF
len: 15; j_gene: TRBJ2-3; v_gene: TRBV11-2; CDR3aa: CASSRDPVSTDTQYF
len: 15; j_gene: TRBJ2-5; v_gene: TRBV6-5; CDR3aa: CASRRGLAFAETQYF
len: 14; j_gene: TRBJ2-7; v_gene: TRBV11-1; CDR3aa: CASSWDRVNYEQYF
len: 14; j_gene: TRBJ1-6; v_gene: TRBV19; CDR3aa: CASSIATGVSPLHF
len: 13; j_gene: TRBJ1-2; v_gene: TRBV19; CDR3aa: CASSTRDSYGYTF
len: 14; j_gene: TRBJ2-3; v_gene: TRBV7-9; CDR3aa: CASSPGFYTDTQYF
len: 14; j_gene: TRBJ1-6; v_gene: TRBV7-6; CDR3aa: CASSRQGEGSPLHF
len: 15; j_gene: TRBJ1-1; v_gene: TRBV7-9; CDR3aa: CASSWGTGGNTEAFF
len: 14; j_gene: TRBJ2-7; v_gene: TRBV5-1; CDR3aa: CASSPMGQAYEQYF
len: 15; j_gene: TRBJ1-3; v_gene: TRBV18; CDR3aa: CASSPGRDPGNTIYF
len: 15; j_gene: TRBJ2-2; v_gene: TRBV29-1; CDR3aa: CSAGSVTGGTGELFF
len: 14; j_gene: TRBJ1-3; v_gene: TRBV5-1; CDR3aa: CASSPGLSGNTIYF
len: 14; j_gene: TRBJ2-3; v_gene: TRBV7-8; CDR3aa: CASSWAISTDTQYF
len: 15; j_gene: TRBJ2-5; v_gene: TRBV19; CDR3aa: CARPNEGSCPETQYF
len: 15; j_gene: TRBJ2-7; v_gene: TRBV19; CDR3aa: CASSIATGAHYEQYF
len: 15; j_gene: TRBJ2-7; v_gene: TRBV7-9; CDR3aa: CASSPRDRVSYEQYF
len: 11; j_gene: TRBJ2-7; v_gene: TRBV5-4; CDR3aa: CASSRGYEQYF
len: 12; j_gene: TRBJ2-1; v_gene: TRBV18; CDR3aa: CASLVRGQGQFF
len: 14; j_gene: TRBJ2-5; v_gene: TRBV2; CDR3aa: CASSENRGQETQYF
len: 15; j_gene: TRBJ1-4; v_gene: TRBV6-5; CDR3aa: CASSYYRTTNEKLFF
len: 13; j_gene: TRBJ1-3; v_gene: TRBV4-3; CDR3aa: CASSQGAGGTIYF
len: 13; j_gene: TRBJ1-5; v_gene: TRBV30; CDR3aa: CAWSVLGAQPQHF
len: 14; j_gene: TRBJ2-5; v_gene: TRBV5-4; CDR3aa: CASSPGTVQETQYF
len: 14; j_gene: TRBJ1-1; v_gene: TRBV28; CDR3aa: CASSLQLRHTEAFF
len: 15; j_gene: TRBJ1-2; v_gene: TRBV4-1; CDR3aa: CASSLTDRENYGYTF
len: 15; j_gene: TRBJ1-5; v_gene: TRBV30; CDR3aa: CAWSHGTLGNQPQHF
len: 15; j_gene: TRBJ2-2; v_gene: TRBV18; CDR3aa: CASSPNRGDTGELFF
len: 13; j_gene: TRBJ2-7; v_gene: TRBV15; CDR3aa: CATSQTGPYEQYF
len: 14; j_gene: TRBJ2-1; v_gene: TRBV28; CDR3aa: CASSSPPGPNEQFF